The clone carrying this T cell receptor (beta chain) came up a few times. The record originates from a study of cytomegalovirus exposure and HLA in healthy donors. The CDR3 has 15 amino acids. CDR1 is KGHSH and CDR2 is LQKENI in the germline V gene. V was trimmed by 3 bases and J by 2 bases, leaving 13 bases between them. The PCR employed 60 Vbeta primers together with 13 Jbeta primers. Only in-frame clones appear in the TCRdb table, and some are missing; sequencing was by immunoSEQ multiplex PCR. This sample has approximately 170,000 clones; over 70% occur once, and the top ten carry roughly 1.6%. This sequence was found in a woman aged 18-29 years in good health and CMV-seronegative. This rearrangement joins TRBV18 to TRBJ1-2, with D perhaps TRBD1 (6 bases). Sample: PBMCs. The CDR3 DNA follows: TGTGCCAGCTCACCCGGACAGCTTTCGAACTATGGCTACACCTTC. It encodes CASSPGQLSNYGYTF.